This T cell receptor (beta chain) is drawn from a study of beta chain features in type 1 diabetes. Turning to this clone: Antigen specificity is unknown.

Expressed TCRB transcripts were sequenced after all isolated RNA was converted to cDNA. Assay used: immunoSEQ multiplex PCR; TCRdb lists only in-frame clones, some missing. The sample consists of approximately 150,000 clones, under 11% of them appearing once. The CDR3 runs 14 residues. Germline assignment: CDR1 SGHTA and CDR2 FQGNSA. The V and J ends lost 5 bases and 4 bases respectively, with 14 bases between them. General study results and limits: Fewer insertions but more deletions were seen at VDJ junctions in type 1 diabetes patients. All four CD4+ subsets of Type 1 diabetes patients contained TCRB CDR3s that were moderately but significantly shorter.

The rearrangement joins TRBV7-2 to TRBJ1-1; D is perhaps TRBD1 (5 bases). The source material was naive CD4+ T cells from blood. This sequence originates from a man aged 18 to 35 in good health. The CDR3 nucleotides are TGTGCCAGCAGCCCCCAGTCGGGGGGCACTGAAGCTTTCTTT. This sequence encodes CASSPQSGGTEAFF. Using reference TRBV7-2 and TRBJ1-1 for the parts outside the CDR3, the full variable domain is GAGVSQSPSNKVTEKGKDVELRCDPISGHTALYWYRQSLGQGLEFLIYFQGNSAPDKSGLPSDRFSAERTGGSVSTLTIQRTQQEDSAVYLCASSPQSGGTEAFFGQGTRLTVV.